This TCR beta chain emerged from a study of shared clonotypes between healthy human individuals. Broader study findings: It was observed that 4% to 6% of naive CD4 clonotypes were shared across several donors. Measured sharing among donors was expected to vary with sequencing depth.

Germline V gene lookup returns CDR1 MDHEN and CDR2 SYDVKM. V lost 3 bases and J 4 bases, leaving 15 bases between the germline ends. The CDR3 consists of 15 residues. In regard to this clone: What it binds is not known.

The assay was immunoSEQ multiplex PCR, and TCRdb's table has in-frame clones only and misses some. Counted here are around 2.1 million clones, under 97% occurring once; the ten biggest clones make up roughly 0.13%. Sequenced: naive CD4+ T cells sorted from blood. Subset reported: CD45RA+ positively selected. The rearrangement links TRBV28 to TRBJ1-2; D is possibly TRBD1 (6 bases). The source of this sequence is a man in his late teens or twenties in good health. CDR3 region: CASSLRQVFVYGYTF. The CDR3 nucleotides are TGTGCCAGCAGTTTGCGACAGGTCTTTGTCTATGGCTACACCTTC.